This T cell receptor (beta chain) was sequenced in a study of shared clonotypes between healthy human individuals. Positive CCR7 selection of CD45RO-negative cells yielded the naive CD8 cells, and terminally differentiated effector memory CD45RA+ cells were excluded. The CDR3 sequence is 16 residues long. Germline lookup yields CDR1 SEHNR and CDR2 FQNEAQ (reference sequence). Trimming cost V 5 bases and J 6 bases, with 19 bases left between them. The DNA input per sorted-subset replicate PCR was about 220 ng, corresponding to 25,000 to 35,000 T cell genomes. Produced via immunoSEQ multiplex PCR; TCRdb's table is partial and in-frame only. Among about 2.2 million clones listed, 80% to 95% were seen once.

Sequencing was performed on naive CD8+ T cells from PBMCs. This receptor was identified in a man between 18 and 29 years old in good health. Some clones in this sample may be carry-over from other donors' samples. The gene calls are TRBV7-9 and TRBJ2-2; perhaps TRBD1 as D (7 bases). The CDR3 region is CASSQGGRERPGELFF. For the CDR3, the DNA is TGTGCCAGCAGCCAGGGGGGCCGGGAAAGACCCGGGGAGCTGTTTTTT.